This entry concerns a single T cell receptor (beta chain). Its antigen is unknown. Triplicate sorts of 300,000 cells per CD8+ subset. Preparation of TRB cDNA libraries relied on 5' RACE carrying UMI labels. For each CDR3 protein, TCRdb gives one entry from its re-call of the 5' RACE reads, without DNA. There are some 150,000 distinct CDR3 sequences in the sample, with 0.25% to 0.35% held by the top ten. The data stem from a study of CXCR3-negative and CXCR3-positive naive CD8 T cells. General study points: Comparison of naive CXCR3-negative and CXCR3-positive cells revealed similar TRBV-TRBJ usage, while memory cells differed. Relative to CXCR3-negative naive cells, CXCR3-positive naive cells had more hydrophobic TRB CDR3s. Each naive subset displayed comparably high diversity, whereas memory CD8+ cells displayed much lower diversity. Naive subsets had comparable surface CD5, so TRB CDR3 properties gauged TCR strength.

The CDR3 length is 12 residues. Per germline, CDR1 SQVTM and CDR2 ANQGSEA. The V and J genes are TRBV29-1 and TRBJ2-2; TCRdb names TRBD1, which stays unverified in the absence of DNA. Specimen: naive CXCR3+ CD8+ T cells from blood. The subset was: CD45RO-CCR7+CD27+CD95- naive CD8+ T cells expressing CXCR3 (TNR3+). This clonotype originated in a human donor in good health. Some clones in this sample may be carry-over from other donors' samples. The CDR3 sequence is CSVNRPTGELFF.